This T cell receptor (beta chain) stems from a study of T cells in Graves' hyperthyroidism and ophthalmopathy. RNA transcripts gave rise to amplified TCR beta CDR3 regions. First-round RT-PCR with HTBI primers amplified the TCR CDR3 region. In TCRdb, the multiplex PCR reads were re-called with MiXCR into one record per CDR3 protein. The table includes more than 300,000 distinct CDR3 sequences, more than 12% detected once. This clonotype was picked up many times. Its antigen remains unidentified. Overall study findings and caveats: Most thyroid-expanded clonotypes above 0.001 were also found in blood.

Inclusion characteristics of ophthalmopathy patients comprised a Clinical Activity Score of at least 3, a NOSPECS grade of at least 4, and duration under 3 months. Investigators excluded patients with uncontrolled infection, other autoimmune disease, pregnancy or lactation. PBMCs were sourced from 9 to 10 ml fresh peripheral blood. The CDR3 length is 13 residues. Germline values: CDR1 GTSNPN, CDR2 SVGIG (reference sequence). Trimming took off 0 bases at V and 9 bases at J, with 9 bases between the two ends. Sequencing used blood. The receptor's source is a woman aged 25-40 years with Graves' ophthalmopathy. The chain has TRBV30 and TRBJ1-6; a weak D match, TRBD1 (5 bases). CDR3 bases: TGTGCCTGGAGTGTAGGGACCGCTTCACCCCTCCACTTT. As protein: CAWSVGTASPLHF.